This entry describes one T cell receptor beta chain. Its antigen is not identified. These data are taken from a study of siplizumab effects on memory and regulatory T cells. Overall study findings and caveats: Naive T cells, seemingly more diverse than memory cells, seemed major alloresponse contributors.

Clones were sequenced by immunoSEQ multiplex PCR, and TCRdb holds only the in-frame ones, with some missing. Found here are approximately 94,000 clones, roughly 93% of them singletons; the top ten hold around 6.5%. The germline V gene has CDR1 SGDLS and CDR2 YYNGEE. Trimming cost V 0 bases and J 0 bases, with 7 bases left between them. The CDR3 sequence is 15 residues long. The chain carries TRBV9 and TRBJ2-1; no reliable D call. Sequencing used CD8+ T cells sorted from blood. The clonotype originates from a human donor in good health. DNA for the CDR3: TGTGCCAGCAGCGTAGATACTTACTCCTACAATGAGCAGTTCTTC. Protein product: CASSVDTYSYNEQFF.